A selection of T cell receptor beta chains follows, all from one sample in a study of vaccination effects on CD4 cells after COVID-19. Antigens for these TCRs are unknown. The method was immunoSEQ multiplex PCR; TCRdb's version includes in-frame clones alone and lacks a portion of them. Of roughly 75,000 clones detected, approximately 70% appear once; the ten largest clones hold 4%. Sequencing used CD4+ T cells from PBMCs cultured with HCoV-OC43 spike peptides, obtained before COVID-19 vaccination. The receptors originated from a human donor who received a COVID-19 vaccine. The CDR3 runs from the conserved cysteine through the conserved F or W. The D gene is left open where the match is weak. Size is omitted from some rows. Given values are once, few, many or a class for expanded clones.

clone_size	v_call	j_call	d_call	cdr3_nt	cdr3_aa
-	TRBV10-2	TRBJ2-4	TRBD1	TGCGCCAGCAGTGTTGCAGGGGGAGAAAACATTCAGTACTTC	CASSVAGGENIQYF
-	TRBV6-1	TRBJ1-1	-	TGTGCCAGCACTACCAGGAACACTGAAGCTTTCTTT	CASTTRNTEAFF
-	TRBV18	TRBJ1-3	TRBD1	TGTGCCAGCTCACCTCGACAGGGGGCTTTAGGAAACACCATATATTTT	CASSPRQGALGNTIYF
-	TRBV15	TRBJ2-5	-	TGTGCCACCAGCAGAGATGGACTCCAAGAGACCCAGTACTTC	CATSRDGLQETQYF
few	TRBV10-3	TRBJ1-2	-	TGTGCCATCAGTGATGGAGATTATGGCTACACCTTC	CAISDGDYGYTF
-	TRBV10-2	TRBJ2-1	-	TGCGCCAGCTTGCTGAGCTCCTACAATGAGCAGTTCTTC	CASLLSSYNEQFF
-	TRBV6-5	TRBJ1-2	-	TGTGCCAGCAGTAATGAATATGGCTACACCTTC	CASSNEYGYTF
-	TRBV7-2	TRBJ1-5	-	TGTGCCAGCAGCTTAGTTGCAGATAGCAATCAGCCCCAGCATTTT	CASSLVADSNQPQHF
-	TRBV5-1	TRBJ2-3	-	TGCGCCAGCAGCTTGAGGGTAGGCACAGCTACAGATACGCAGTATTTT	CASSLRVGTATDTQYF
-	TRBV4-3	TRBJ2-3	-	TGCGCCAGCAGCCAAGATTATCAAGGGTCAGATACGCAGTATTTT	CASSQDYQGSDTQYF
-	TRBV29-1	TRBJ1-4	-	TGCAGCGTTGAACCCGGGGGCAGGACTAATGAAAAACTGTTTTTT	CSVEPGGRTNEKLFF
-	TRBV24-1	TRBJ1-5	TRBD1	TGTGCCACCAGTGATCAGTCCGCAGGGGGCGCGAATCAGCCCCAGCATTTT	CATSDQSAGGANQPQHF
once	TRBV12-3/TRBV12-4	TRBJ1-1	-	TGTGCCAGCAGTTTCGGGGGGAACACTGAAGCTTTCTTT	CASSFGGNTEAFF
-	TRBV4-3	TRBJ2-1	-	TGCGCCAGCAGCCACCTAGGGGAACGGGACTACAATGAGCAGTTCTTC	CASSHLGERDYNEQFF
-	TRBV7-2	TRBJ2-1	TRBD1	TGTGCCAGCAGCGCCGACAGGGGCGGGAATGAGCAGTTCTTC	CASSADRGGNEQFF
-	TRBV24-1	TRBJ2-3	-	TGTGCCACCAGTGTGCCGGGGGATACGCAGTATTTT	CATSVPGDTQYF
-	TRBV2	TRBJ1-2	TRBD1	TGTGCCAGCATTAAACAGGGGGATGGGGGCTACACCTTC	CASIKQGDGGYTF
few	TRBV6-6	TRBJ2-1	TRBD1	TGTGCCAGCAGTGGGAGGACAGGGTTGGACAATGAGCAGTTCTTC	CASSGRTGLDNEQFF
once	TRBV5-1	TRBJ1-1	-	TGCGCCAGCAGCTTGGAGGGGGGTATGAACACTGAAGCTTTCTTT	CASSLEGGMNTEAFF
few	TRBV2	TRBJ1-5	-	TGTGCCAGCGGTGATGGGAATCAGCCCCAGCATTTT	CASGDGNQPQHF
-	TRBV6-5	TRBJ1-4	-	TGTGCCAGCAGCTCCATGGGGGGGCAATGGGAAAAACTGTTTTTT	CASSSMGGQWEKLFF
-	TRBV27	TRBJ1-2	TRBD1	TGTGCCAGCAGTTCCCTCGACAGGGGCTATGGCTACACCTTC	CASSSLDRGYGYTF
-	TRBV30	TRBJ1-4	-	TGTGCCTGGAGTGTAGAGCCTTTTGGGGAAAAACTGTTTTTT	CAWSVEPFGEKLFF
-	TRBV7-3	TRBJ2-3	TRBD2	TGTGCCAGCAGCTCAGGGATCATAGCGGGGCGAAACACAGATACGCAGTATTTT	CASSSGIIAGRNTDTQYF
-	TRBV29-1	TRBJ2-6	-	TGCAGCGCCATGGACAGTACTGGGGCCAACGTCCTGACTTTC	CSAMDSTGANVLTF
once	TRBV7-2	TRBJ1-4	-	TGTGCCAGCAGCTTAGTCGGAACAACTAATGAAAAACTGTTTTTT	CASSLVGTTNEKLFF